A single T cell receptor (beta chain) is shown here with its context. This record comes from a study of shared clonotypes between healthy human individuals. Study as a whole: Every donor yielded three CD4 naive, three CD4 memory, two CD8 naive and one CD8 memory plate.

In the authors' methods: Filtering differed, since immunoSEQ gave only junction sequences and no quality scores. The repertoire was sequenced with immunoSEQ multiplex PCR; TCRdb's copy has only in-frame clones and lacks some. V and J calls and clone size are those listed in that table; D and trimming were worked out from the DNA. The data show over a million clones, approximately 78% seen once. Sample: memory CD4+ T cells from PBMCs. Specified subset: CD45RA-negative fraction. This TCR was recovered from a man between 18 and 35 years old in good health. Some clones in this sample may be carry-over from other donors' samples.

CDR3: CASSGRKGETQYF. CDR3 DNA: TGTGCCAGTTCTGGGAGGAAGGGAGAGACCCAGTACTTC. This sequence joins TRBV19 and TRBJ2-5; D possibly corresponds to TRBD2 (6 bases). This CDR3 is built from 13 residues. V was cut by 8 bases and J by 4 bases, with 14 bases left in between. Germline V gene lookup returns CDR1 LNHDA and CDR2 SQIVND (reference sequence).